These 2 T cell receptor beta chains came from one sample sequenced in a study of shared clonotypes between healthy human individuals. Generated by immunoSEQ multiplex PCR, the TCRdb table keeps only in-frame clones and is missing some. The top ten hold over 1.3% of the sample, which has nearly 1,000,000 clones, roughly 72% seen once. Sequences were obtained from memory CD4+ T cells sorted from blood. Subset meaning: CD45RA-negative fraction. The receptors were gathered from a young man in good health.

V usage is TRBV6-1 and J usage is TRBJ2-3, with D perhaps matching TRBD2 (7 bases). Trimming cost V 5 bases and J 2 bases, with 14 bases left between them. The germline V gene has CDR1 MNHNS and CDR2 SASEGT. This CDR3 comprises 15 residues. The DNA of the CDR3 is TGTGCCAGCAGTAAATGGGGGGGCTACACAGATACGCAGTATTTT. It translates to CASSKWGGYTDTQYF.

The chain joins TRBV5-1 to TRBJ2-1; D not certain. The CDR3 extends over 13 amino acids. Germline CDR1 SGHRS, CDR2 YFSETQ. V was cut by 1 base and J by 2 bases, with 4 bases left in between. The CDR3 here is CASSLKPYNEQFF. The CDR3 DNA is TGCGCCAGCAGCTTGAAGCCCTACAATGAGCAGTTCTTC.